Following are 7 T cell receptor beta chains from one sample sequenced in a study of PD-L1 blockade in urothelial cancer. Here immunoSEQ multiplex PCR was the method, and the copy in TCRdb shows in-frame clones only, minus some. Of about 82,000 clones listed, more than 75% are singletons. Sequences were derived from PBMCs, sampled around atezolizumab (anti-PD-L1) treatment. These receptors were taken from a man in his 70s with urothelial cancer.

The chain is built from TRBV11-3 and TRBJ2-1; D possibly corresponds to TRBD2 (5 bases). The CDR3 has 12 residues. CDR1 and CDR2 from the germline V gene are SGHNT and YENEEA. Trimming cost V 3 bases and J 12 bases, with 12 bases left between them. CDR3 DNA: TGTGCCAGCAGCTTGGGAGAGGGTACGCAGTTCTTC. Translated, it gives CASSLGEGTQFF.

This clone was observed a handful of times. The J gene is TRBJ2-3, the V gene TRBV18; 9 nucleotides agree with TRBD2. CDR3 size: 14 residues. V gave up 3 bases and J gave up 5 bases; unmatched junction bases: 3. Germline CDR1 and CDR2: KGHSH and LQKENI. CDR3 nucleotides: TGTGCCAGCTCACCGTTGACTAGCGGAGATACGCAGTATTTT. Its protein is CASSPLTSGDTQYF.

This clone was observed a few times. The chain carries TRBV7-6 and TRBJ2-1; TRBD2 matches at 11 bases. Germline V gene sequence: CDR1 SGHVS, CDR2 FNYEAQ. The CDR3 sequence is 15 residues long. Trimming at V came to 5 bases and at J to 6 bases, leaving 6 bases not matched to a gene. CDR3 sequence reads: CASSLWTSGSNEQFF. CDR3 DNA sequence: TGTGCCAGCAGCCTGTGGACTAGCGGGTCCAATGAGCAGTTCTTC.

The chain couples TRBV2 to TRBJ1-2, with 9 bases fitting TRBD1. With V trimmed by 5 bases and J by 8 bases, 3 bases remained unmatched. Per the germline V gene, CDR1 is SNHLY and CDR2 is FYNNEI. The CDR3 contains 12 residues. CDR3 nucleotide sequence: TGTGCCAGCAGTCGGACAGGGGACGGCTACACCTTC. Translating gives CASSRTGDGYTF. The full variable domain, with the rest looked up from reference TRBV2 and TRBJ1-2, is EPEVTQTPSHQVTQMGQEVILRCVPISNHLYFYWYRQILGQKVEFLVSFYNNEISEKSEIFDDQFSVERPDGSNFTLKIRSTKLEDSAMYFCASSRTGDGYTFGSGTRLTVV.

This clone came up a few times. CDR3 sequence (DNA): TGTGCAAGTCGCTTAGTAGGGACTAGCGGGAGAAGGATATTTAGCACAGATACGCAGTATTTT. Amino acids: CASRLVGTSGRRIFSTDTQYF. The rearrangement links TRBV12-2 to TRBJ2-3; TRBD2 is taken as the D call from the table, unchecked against the DNA. TRBV12-2 is shown as a pseudogene. This CDR3 is built from 21 residues.

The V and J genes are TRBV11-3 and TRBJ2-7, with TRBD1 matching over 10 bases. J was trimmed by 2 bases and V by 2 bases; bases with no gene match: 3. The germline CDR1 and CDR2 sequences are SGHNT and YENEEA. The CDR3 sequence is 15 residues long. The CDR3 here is CASSLRDRGAYEQYF. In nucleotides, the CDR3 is TGTGCCAGCAGCTTAAGGGACAGGGGTGCCTACGAGCAGTACTTC.

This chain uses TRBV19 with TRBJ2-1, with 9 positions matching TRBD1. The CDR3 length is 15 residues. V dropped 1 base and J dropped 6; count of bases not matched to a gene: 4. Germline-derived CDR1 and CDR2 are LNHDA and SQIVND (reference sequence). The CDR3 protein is CASSIGGQGLNEQFF. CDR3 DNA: TGTGCCAGTAGTATAGGGGGACAGGGTCTCAATGAGCAGTTCTTC.